These 27 T cell receptor beta chains originate from one sample sequenced in a study of blood T cell repertoires in COVID-19. The data were produced by immunoSEQ multiplex PCR, yet TCRdb's version contains in-frame clones alone and is incomplete. The sample has hundreds of thousands of clones, around nine tenths seen once; the top ten hold roughly 7.2%. Sequencing used peripheral blood. Every receptor here comes from a woman aged 55-69 years with COVID-19, enrolled during active disease.

The chain links TRBV7-2 to TRBJ2-1; D unclear. The V end lost 1 base, the J end lost 10 bases, and 14 bases lay between the germline ends. This CDR3 comprises 14 residues. Per the germline V gene, CDR1 is SGHTA and CDR2 is FQGNSA. The CDR3 sequence is CASSLVRSLREQFF. CDR3 DNA: TGTGCCAGCAGCTTAGTTAGATCGCTCCGAGAGCAGTTCTTC.

V usage is TRBV6-6 and J usage is TRBJ1-1, with 8 nucleotides matching TRBD1. The CDR3 loop spans 14 amino acids. Unmatched junction bases numbered 8, after V lost 5 bases and J lost 6 bases. CDR1 is MNHNY, CDR2 SVGAGI, per germline (reference sequence). CDR3 loop: CASSQRGQASEAFF. For the CDR3, the DNA is TGTGCCAGCAGTCAGCGGGGACAGGCCTCTGAAGCTTTCTTT.

The chain combines TRBV6-2 or TRBV6-3 with TRBJ1-2; a possible D gene is TRBD1 (5 bases). Looked up from germline, CDR1 is MNHEY and CDR2 is SVGEGT. The CDR3 consists of 15 residues. Trimming took off 6 bases at V and 4 bases at J, with 18 bases between the two ends. The CDR3 reads CASSAHTGGTYGYTF. The CDR3 DNA is TGTGCCAGCAGCGCTCACACCGGGGGAACCTATGGCTACACCTTC.

V gene TRBV6-6 combines with J gene TRBJ2-5; possible D gene TRBD1, 5 bases. From germline, CDR1 is MNHNY and CDR2 SVGAGI (reference sequence). V was trimmed by 6 bases and J by 2 bases, leaving 7 bases between them. The CDR3 totals 12 residues. DNA of the CDR3: TGTGCCAGCAGGGGGCGTCAAGAGACCCAGTACTTC. Its protein product is CASRGRQETQYF.

For this clone: The same CDR3 can be traced to other DNA sequences in this sample. The chain is built from TRBV19 and TRBJ1-1; D remains unclear. The V end was cut by 5 bases, the J end by 0 bases, with 7 bases between. The germline V gene has CDR1 LNHDA and CDR2 SQIVND (reference sequence). The CDR3 spans 13 residues. The CDR3, as DNA: TGTGCCAGTAGTGAGCAGGTGAACACTGAAGCTTTCTTT. This codes for CASSEQVNTEAFF.

This rearrangement joins TRBV10-3 to TRBJ2-3; 10 bases line up with TRBD1. Germline CDR1 is ENHRY and CDR2 is SYGVKD. CDR3 length: 14 amino acids. J was trimmed by 3 bases and V by 7 bases; bases with no gene match: 4. The CDR3 here is CAIKGQGGTDTQYF. DNA of the CDR3: TGTGCCATCAAAGGACAGGGGGGTACAGATACGCAGTATTTT.

The rearrangement links TRBV19 to TRBJ1-1; 8 nucleotides line up with TRBD1. The germline gives CDR1 LNHDA, CDR2 SQIVND (reference sequence). CDR3 length: 13 amino acids. Trimming at V came to 5 bases and at J to 6 bases, leaving 5 bases not matched to a gene. DNA of the CDR3: TGTGCCAGTAGTCCAGGGGGCCTTGCTGAAGCTTTCTTT. Translated: CASSPGGLAEAFF.

The table lists this clone with a few counts. The V and J genes are TRBV7-9 and TRBJ1-2; D possibly corresponds to TRBD1 (5 bases). Trimming cost V 8 bases and J 1 base, with 11 bases left between them. CDR1 is SEHNR and CDR2 is FQNEAQ in the germline V gene (reference sequence). The CDR3 loop spans 13 amino acids. The CDR3 coding sequence is TGTGCCAGCGGAAGGACAATTAACTATGGCTACACCTTC. Protein: CASGRTINYGYTF.

V usage is TRBV15 and J usage is TRBJ2-7; TRBD2 matches at 14 bases. The J segment lost 1 base and the V segment lost 0 bases, leaving 8 bases of the junction unmatched. Germline lookup yields CDR1 LNHNV and CDR2 YYDKDF (reference sequence). This CDR3 is 19 amino acids long. The CDR3 DNA is TGTGCCACCAGCAGAGACAGGACTAGCGGGGGGTTTTGGTCCTACGAGCAGTACTTC. It translates to CATSRDRTSGGFWSYEQYF.

J is TRBJ1-2 and V is TRBV25-1; 8 bases align to TRBD1. V dropped 5 bases and J dropped 10; count of bases not matched to a gene: 12. CDR1 and CDR2 from the germline V gene are MGHDK and SYGVNS. The length of the CDR3 is 14 residues. DNA of the CDR3: TGTGCCAGCAGTTCCGGACAGGGCCCCCGGGACTACACCTTC. Protein sequence: CASSSGQGPRDYTF.

This clone was counted a few times. V usage is TRBV5-4 and J usage is TRBJ2-2, with 7 bases aligning to TRBD1. Trimming cost V 0 bases and J 11 bases; bases outside gene matches: 16. Germline lookup yields CDR1 SGHNT and CDR2 YYREEE (reference sequence). The CDR3 runs 17 residues. The CDR3 DNA follows: TGTGCCAGCAGCTTGGCCGCTTATAGGGGGCCTACTAAAGAGCTGTTTTTT. It translates to CASSLAAYRGPTKELFF.

The rearrangement links TRBV5-5 to TRBJ2-3, with 9 nucleotides matching TRBD2. V shed 4 bases, J shed 5 bases, and the junction held 14 bases outside the gene matches. The CDR3 is made up of 17 amino acids. The V gene's germline CDR1 is SGHKS and CDR2 YYEKEE (reference sequence). DNA for the CDR3: TGTGCCAGCAGCCCGAGGACCTCTAGCGGGGTGGAAGATACGCAGTATTTT. Its translation: CASSPRTSSGVEDTQYF. The variable domain in full, with the rest retrieved from reference TRBV5-5 and TRBJ2-3, is DAGVTQSPTHLIKTRGQQVTLRCSPISGHKSVSWYQQVLGQGPQFIFQYYEKEERGRGNFPDRFSARQFPNYSSELNVNALLLGDSALYLCASSPRTSSGVEDTQYFGPGTRLTVL.

This clone was seen only a few times. The chain recombines TRBV20-1 with TRBJ1-5; a weak D match, TRBD1 (5 bases). Germline V gene data show CDR1 as DFQATT and CDR2 as SNEGSKA (reference sequence). With 3 bases removed from V and 0 bases from J, the gap between germline ends came to 21 bases. This CDR3 has 18 amino acids. CDR3: CSASLTRPGLYSNQPQHF. Here the CDR3 DNA reads TGCAGTGCTAGTCTCACCAGACCGGGACTCTATAGCAATCAGCCCCAGCATTTT.

This sequence joins TRBV5-4 and TRBJ2-4; 11 bases align to TRBD2. The CDR3 consists of 16 residues. Germline loops: CDR1 SGHNT, CDR2 YYREEE (reference sequence). Unmatched junction bases numbered 7, after V lost 3 bases and J lost 5 bases. The CDR3 sequence: CASSSSGGTRENIQYF. CDR3 in DNA: TGTGCCAGCAGCTCTAGCGGGGGGACCCGGGAAAACATTCAGTACTTC.

This clone appeared once. The J gene is TRBJ1-2, the V gene TRBV4-3, with a weak D call TRBD1 (5 bases). Germline V gene lookup returns CDR1 LGHNA and CDR2 YSLEER. CDR3 length: 14 residues. With 6 bases removed from V and 4 bases from J, the gap between germline ends came to 15 bases. The CDR3 here is CASSPAGEFYGYTF. DNA for the CDR3: TGCGCCAGCAGTCCTGCGGGGGAGTTCTATGGCTACACCTTC.

Only one count was recorded for this clone. The chain joins TRBV18 to TRBJ2-2; D is unclear. CDR1 KGHSH and CDR2 LQKENI come from the germline V gene. The germline V and J ends were trimmed by 2 bases and 1 base, with 8 bases remaining between them. The CDR3 totals 15 residues. CDR3 residues: CASSPEDKNTGELFF. CDR3 sequence (DNA): TGTGCCAGCTCACCAGAAGACAAGAACACCGGGGAGCTGTTTTTT.

The chain combines TRBV12-3 or TRBV12-4 with TRBJ2-7; 7 nucleotides line up with TRBD1. The CDR3 totals 13 residues. V lost 1 base, J lost 6 bases, and 3 bases stayed unmatched. In DNA, the CDR3 is TGTGCCAGCAGTTTAGTTTCAGGGGGCGAGCAGTACTTC. This encodes CASSLVSGGEQYF.

The chain recombines TRBV14 with TRBJ1-2; the D is unclear. V dropped 4 bases and J dropped 5 bases, with 14 bases sitting between them. Germline-derived CDR1 and CDR2 are SGHDN and FVKESK. CDR3 length: 14 residues. In DNA, the CDR3 is TGTGCCAGCAGCCCTCTGGCGTCGGGGTATGGCTACACCTTC. This translates into CASSPLASGYGYTF.

A few counts support this clone. J is TRBJ2-3 and V is TRBV6-6; 10 positions agree with TRBD2. V lost 6 bases and J lost 1; bases outside the gene matches: 7. The CDR3 has 16 residues. Germline V gene lookup returns CDR1 MNHNY and CDR2 SVGAGI (reference sequence). The DNA of the CDR3 is TGTGCCAGCAGCACCAAGCGGGGGGGCCGCACAGATACGCAGTATTTT. Encoded protein: CASSTKRGGRTDTQYF.

The chain employs TRBV5-4 and TRBJ1-4, with D hard to call. Germline CDR1 and CDR2: SGHNT and YYREEE (reference sequence). Trimming stripped 5 bases from V and 0 bases from J, with 5 bases between. The CDR3 is made up of 13 amino acids. The CDR3 reads CASRLATNEKLFF. The CDR3 region has the DNA TGTGCCAGCAGACTTGCAACTAATGAAAAACTGTTTTTT.

The table lists this clone with a few counts. V is TRBV14 and J is TRBJ2-2; possible D gene TRBD2, 6 bases. This CDR3 contains 17 residues. Deletions cut 2 bases from V and 6 bases from J, with 19 bases between. The germline CDR1 and CDR2 sequences are SGHDN and FVKESK. CDR3 nucleotide sequence: TGTGCCAGCAGCCAATCCCGTCCGGGGGTAGGTGCCGGGGAGCTGTTTTTT. It codes for CASSQSRPGVGAGELFF.

This clone has just a few counts. The rearrangement links TRBV5-1 to TRBJ2-5; D uncertain. Trimming removed 0 bases from V and 2 bases from J, with 5 bases in between. This CDR3 region has 13 residues. Germline CDR1 SGHRS, CDR2 YFSETQ. The CDR3 reads CASSLGAQETQYF. CDR3 DNA sequence: TGCGCCAGCAGCTTGGGGGCGCAAGAGACCCAGTACTTC.

The rearrangement joins TRBV20-1 to TRBJ2-7; D is possibly TRBD1 (5 bases). The V gene lost 3 bases and the J gene lost 2 bases, with 11 bases spanning the gap. Germline V CDR1 and CDR2: DFQATT, SNEGSKA (reference sequence). This CDR3 has 13 residues. CDR3 DNA sequence: TGCAGTGCTAGTCGCCAGGACACCTACGAGCAGTACTTC. Its translation is CSASRQDTYEQYF.

The rearrangement joins TRBV9 to TRBJ2-5; tentative D call: TRBD2 (5 bases). Germline assignment: CDR1 SGDLS and CDR2 YYNGEE. Trimming cost V 0 bases and J 1 base, with 10 bases left between them. This CDR3 comprises 15 residues. The CDR3, as DNA: TGTGCCAGCAGCGTAGAGGTAGGGAGCCAAGAGACCCAGTACTTC. Translated: CASSVEVGSQETQYF.

This chain uses TRBV7-9 with TRBJ1-1, with TRBD1 matching over 7 bases. V lost 5 bases, J lost 3 bases, and 9 bases stayed unmatched. The CDR3 contains 15 residues. CDR1 and CDR2 (germline): SEHNR, FQNEAQ (reference sequence). The DNA for the CDR3 is TGTGCCAGCAGCGGACAGACAGGGTTGGACACTGAAGCTTTCTTT. Amino acid sequence: CASSGQTGLDTEAFF.

This clone appeared once. The chain carries TRBV3-1 (or the pseudogene TRBV3-2) and TRBJ2-1; 8 bases agree with TRBD2. Germline-derived CDR1 and CDR2 are LGHDT and YNNKEL (reference sequence). The CDR3 length is 17 residues. V lost 0 bases and J lost 3; bases outside the gene matches: 7. DNA for the CDR3: TGTGCCAGCAGCCAAGATCGGCGGCGGGGGGACTACAATGAGCAGTTCTTC. The encoded protein is CASSQDRRRGDYNEQFF.

The rearrangement joins TRBV6-5 to TRBJ2-2; 7 bases map to TRBD1. Per germline, CDR1 MNHEY and CDR2 SVGAGI. The CDR3 runs to 13 residues. V lost 11 bases and J lost 2; bases outside the gene matches: 5. The CDR3 protein is CACRDSNTGELFF. The CDR3 DNA is TGTGCCTGCCGGGACAGCAACACCGGGGAGCTGTTTTTT.